The 32 T cell receptor beta chains presented below share a single source sample, sequenced in a study of Graves' ophthalmopathy and Graves' hyperthyroidism. Using RNA transcripts, the TCR beta CDR3 regions were amplified. RT-PCR in the first round used HTBI primers; a second-round multiplex PCR followed. TCRdb passed the multiplex PCR reads through MiXCR, listing each CDR3 protein once. The table includes around 1,200,000 distinct CDR3 sequences, about 36% detected once. Sequencing was carried out using peripheral blood or thyroid tissue (not recorded which). The receptors stem from an adult man with Graves' hyperthyroidism.

This clonotype was detected a few times. The V and J genes are TRBV7-2 and TRBJ2-7, with D perhaps given as TRBD1 or TRBD2 (6 bases each). The ends were cut back, 5 bases at V and 7 bases at J, with 15 bases in the middle. The germline V gene encodes CDR1 SGHTA and CDR2 FQGNSA. The CDR3 runs to 13 residues. The CDR3 region is CASSALGGGEQYF. The CDR3 coding sequence is TGTGCCAGCAGCGCTTTAGGGGGAGGTGAGCAGTACTTC.

This clonotype was counted ten times or more. The chain couples TRBV15 to TRBJ1-4; D is unresolved. CDR3 size: 16 residues. V lost 0 bases, J lost 8 bases, and 16 bases lay in between. Germline V gene data show CDR1 as LNHNV and CDR2 as YYDKDF (reference sequence). The CDR3 nucleotides read TGTGCCACCAGCAGAGATTTCGAGACTAAGGGAGAAAAACTGTTTTTT. As protein: CATSRDFETKGEKLFF.

The chain employs TRBV7-3 and TRBJ2-7; the D is unclear. V dropped 4 bases and J dropped 13 bases, with 17 bases sitting between them. Per germline, CDR1 SGHTA and CDR2 FQGTGA. CDR3 length equals 12 residues. CDR3 residues: CASSSLPGPAYF. CDR3 nucleotides: TGTGCCAGCAGCTCTCTTCCGGGTCCCGCATACTTC. The full variable domain, in which reference TRBV7-3 and TRBJ2-7 provide the parts outside the CDR3, is GAGVSQTPSNKVTEKGKYVELRCDPISGHTALYWYRQSLGQGPEFLIYFQGTGAADDSGLPNDRFFAVRPEGSVSTLKIQRTERGDSAVYLCASSSLPGPAYFGPGTRLTVT.

This clonotype was detected only a few times. J is TRBJ2-2 and V is TRBV5-1; tentative D call: TRBD2 (5 bases). Germline V lookup: CDR1 SGHRS, CDR2 YFSETQ. The V gene lost 3 bases and the J gene lost 3 bases, with 12 bases spanning the gap. The CDR3 runs 15 residues. For the CDR3, the DNA is TGCGCCAGCAGCTCGAGCGGATCCTACACCGGGGAGCTGTTTTTT. It specifies CASSSSGSYTGELFF.

There are many counts of this clonotype. The chain uses TRBV9 and TRBJ1-6, with unresolved D. Germline CDR1 SGDLS, CDR2 YYNGEE. CDR3 length equals 15 residues. V was cut by 0 bases and J by 7 bases, with 11 bases left in between. In DNA, the CDR3 is TGTGCCAGCAGCGTAGATTTACAGCCCAATTCACCCCTCCACTTT. Translating gives CASSVDLQPNSPLHF.

This clonotype was seen at least ten times. The V call is TRBV9, the J call TRBJ1-1; the match to TRBD1 covers 9 bases. The trim removed 0 bases at V and 10 bases at J, leaving 4 bases unmatched. CDR3 length equals 13 residues. Germline V gene sequence: CDR1 SGDLS, CDR2 YYNGEE. CDR3 amino acids: CASSVAQGAIAFF. In nucleotides, the CDR3 is TGTGCCAGCAGCGTAGCACAGGGGGCCATAGCTTTCTTT.

The chain recombines TRBV7-2 with TRBJ2-2; TRBD1 might be the D (5 bases). The CDR3 is made up of 16 amino acids. V lost 5 bases to trimming and J lost 1 base, with 14 bases between them. Germline CDR1 reads SGHTA; CDR2 reads FQGNSA. The CDR3 DNA is TGTGCCAGCAGCCTTAGACGGCAGGGGAACACCGGGGAGCTGTTTTTT. Amino acids: CASSLRRQGNTGELFF.

This chain joins TRBV12-3 or TRBV12-4 and TRBJ2-7, with D possibly being TRBD1 (6 bases). The germline V and J ends were trimmed by 6 bases and 3 bases, with 12 bases remaining between them. The CDR3 totals 13 residues. CDR3 amino acids: CASRTQTGYEQYF. CDR3 bases: TGTGCCAGCAGAACGCAGACAGGCTACGAGCAGTACTTC.

For this clonotype: Germline is not matched at one junction end, which may reflect a read error. V and J are TRBV7-9 and TRBJ2-7; tentatively, D is TRBD2 (5 bases). This CDR3 has 14 residues. CDR1 is SEHNR, CDR2 FQNEAQ, per germline (reference sequence). The CDR3 region is CARSSRRGPYEQYF. CDR3 DNA sequence: TGTGCCCGCAGTTCCCGGAGAGGGCCCTACGAGCAGTACTTC.

The V call is TRBV10-3, the J call TRBJ1-6, with D perhaps TRBD1 (5 bases). The CDR3 runs 14 residues. Trimming left V 10 bases short and J 7 bases short, with 17 bases between. The germline V gene has CDR1 ENHRY and CDR2 SYGVKD. CDR3 amino acids: CASTGDPSNSPLHF. The CDR3 DNA sequence: TGTGCCAGTACCGGGGACCCCTCGAATTCACCCCTCCACTTT.

The J gene is TRBJ2-7, the V gene TRBV20-1; TRBD1 or TRBD2 may be the D gene (5 bases each). This CDR3 comprises 16 residues. Germline lookup yields CDR1 DFQATT and CDR2 SNEGSKA (reference sequence). The V end lost 5 bases, the J end lost 5 bases, and 25 bases lay between the germline ends. CDR3: CSADTPGTPAPDEQYF. The CDR3 DNA reads TGCAGTGCTGACACACCCGGGACCCCAGCCCCTGACGAGCAGTACTTC.

A remark on this clonotype: The junction departs from the called germline gene at one end, perhaps through a read error. The V gene is TRBV20-1, the J gene TRBJ2-5, with 10 positions matching TRBD2. CDR1 DFQATT and CDR2 SNEGSKA come from the germline V gene (reference sequence). The CDR3 sequence is 15 residues long. The CDR3 is CSASSSGRLGETRYF. The CDR3 nucleotides are TGCAGTGCTAGCAGTAGCGGGAGGCTCGGGGAGACCCGGTACTTC.

This sequence joins TRBV29-1 and TRBJ2-7; 11 bases are shared with TRBD2. The CDR3 spans 15 residues. Germline V gene lookup returns CDR1 SQVTM and CDR2 ANQGSEA. The V gene end was trimmed by 4 bases and the J gene end by 0 bases; junction bases not matched to a gene: 5. CDR3 coding DNA: TGCAGCGTTGCGGTGGGACTAGCGGACTCCTACGAGCAGTACTTC. Its protein is CSVAVGLADSYEQYF.

CDR3 loop: CASSGEEHGSYEQYF. DNA of the CDR3: TGTGCCAGCAGCGGAGAAGAGCATGGGTCCTACGAGCAGTACTTC. The chain joins TRBV14 to TRBJ2-7, with D uncertain. The germline V and J ends were trimmed by 5 bases and 1 base, with 15 bases remaining between them. Germline CDR1 is SGHDN and CDR2 is FVKESK. This CDR3 region has 15 residues.

The rearrangement links TRBV7-2 to TRBJ2-5, with D unresolved. Trimming took 2 bases from V and 7 from J, leaving 11 bases between them. Germline-derived CDR1 and CDR2 are SGHTA and FQGNSA. The CDR3 length is 13 residues. The CDR3 here is CASSLPSDGTQYF. The CDR3 DNA is TGTGCCAGCAGCTTACCCTCCGACGGGACCCAGTACTTC. Full variable domain (missing parts from reference TRBV7-2 and TRBJ2-5): GAGVSQSPSNKVTEKGKDVELRCDPISGHTALYWYRQSLGQGLEFLIYFQGNSAPDKSGLPSDRFSAERTGGSVSTLTIQRTQQEDSAVYLCASSLPSDGTQYFGPGTRLLVL.

This clonotype was observed many times. The rearrangement links TRBV7-9 to TRBJ1-1; D is unclear. The CDR3 extends over 13 amino acids. With 0 bases removed from V and 11 bases from J, the gap between germline ends came to 13 bases. Per germline, CDR1 SEHNR and CDR2 FQNEAQ (reference sequence). The CDR3 DNA follows: TGTGCCAGCAGCTTAGCCCCCACTGGGTCGGCTTTCTTT. Translation: CASSLAPTGSAFF. Full variable domain (outside the CDR3, taken from reference TRBV7-9 and TRBJ1-1): DTGVSQNPRHKITKRGQNVTFRCDPISEHNRLYWYRQTLGQGPEFLTYFQNEAQLEKSRLLSDRFSAERPKGSFSTLEIQRTEQGDSAMYLCASSLAPTGSAFFGQGTRLTVV.

The chain links TRBV10-3 to TRBJ1-4; TRBD1 agrees at 7 bases. CDR3 length: 14 residues. Germline V gives CDR1 ENHRY, CDR2 SYGVKD. The trim removed 5 bases at V and 5 bases at J, leaving 5 bases unmatched. The CDR3 protein is CAISRGTENEKLFF. The CDR3 nucleotides are TGTGCCATCAGTCGCGGGACAGAGAATGAAAAACTGTTTTTT.

This clonotype came up many times. This likely comes from a read error, as the CDR3 has no conserved phenylalanine or tryptophan at its end. The limits of the CDR3 on the DNA are not certain, so only TCRdb's listed CDR3 is given. The chain uses TRBV7-9 and TRBJ2-7; the D segment call TRBD1 is taken from the table without a DNA check. The CDR3 sequence runs 13 residues, both termini included. Germline values: CDR1 SEHNR, CDR2 FQNEAQ (reference sequence). The chain's CDR3 is CASSPTLPGTRNR.

Regarding this clonotype: Germline is not matched at one junction end, which may reflect a read error. V usage is TRBV25-1 and J usage is TRBJ1-1; D may be TRBD1 (5 bases). Germline V gives CDR1 MGHDK, CDR2 SYGVNS. This CDR3 is 15 amino acids long. The CDR3 DNA reads as TGTGCCAGCAGTGAGTGCAGGGAGGGTCGTTCTGAAGCCTTCTTT. Protein product: CASSECREGRSEAFF. Looking up the rest from reference TRBV25-1 and TRBJ1-1 gives the full variable domain: EADIYQTPRYLVIGTGKKITLECSQTMGHDKMYWYQQDPGMELHLIHYSYGVNSTEKGDLSSESTVSRIRTEHFPLTLESARPSHTSQYLCASSECREGRSEAFFGQGTRLTVV.

The chain links TRBV10-3 to TRBJ2-5; 11 bases fit TRBD1. This CDR3 comprises 15 residues. Trimming at V came to 6 bases and at J to 0 bases, leaving 3 bases not matched to a gene. Germline V gene data show CDR1 as ENHRY and CDR2 as SYGVKD. CDR3 DNA: TGTGCCATCAGGGCGGGACAGGGGGACCAAGAGACCCAGTACTTC. Amino acids: CAIRAGQGDQETQYF.

The rearrangement uses TRBV20-1 and TRBJ2-5, with 10 nucleotides matching TRBD2. V gave up 5 bases and J gave up 4 bases; unmatched junction bases: 10. This CDR3 has 15 amino acids. The germline V gene encodes CDR1 DFQATT and CDR2 SNEGSKA (reference sequence). As DNA, the CDR3 is TGCAGTGCTCAGACTATTAGCGGGGGGATAGAGACCCAGTACTTC. Translation: CSAQTISGGIETQYF.

This rearrangement joins TRBV28 to TRBJ1-2, with unresolved D. Looked up from germline, CDR1 is MDHEN and CDR2 is SYDVKM. This CDR3 is 13 amino acids long. V lost 7 bases and J 0 bases, leaving 9 bases between the germline ends. CDR3 sequence reads: CASKVSTNYGYTF. The CDR3 DNA follows: TGTGCCAGCAAAGTGAGCACTAACTATGGCTACACCTTC.

The V and J genes are TRBV12-3 or TRBV12-4 and TRBJ2-7, with D uncertain. V was cut by 2 bases and J by 0 bases, with 14 bases left in between. The CDR3 has 16 residues. The DNA for the CDR3 is TGTGCCAGCAGTTTAAAGTTGAGCGAGAGCTCCTACGAGCAGTACTTC. Translation: CASSLKLSESSYEQYF.

The CDR3 region has the DNA TGTGCCAGCAGTGATCCTTCGGGACAGGGGTTCCAGCCCCAGCATTTT. This translates into CASSDPSGQGFQPQHF. The chain has TRBV2 and TRBJ1-5, with 10 bases lining up with TRBD1. The germline V gene encodes CDR1 SNHLY and CDR2 FYNNEI. The CDR3 loop spans 16 amino acids. The V segment lost 3 bases and the J segment 7 bases; nucleotides outside the gene matches: 9.

The CDR3 bases are TGTGCCAGCAGCCCAACCGGGACAGCCCGCAATCAGCCCCAGCATTTT. This sequence encodes CASSPTGTARNQPQHF. The V and J genes are TRBV9 and TRBJ1-5; 7 nucleotides align to TRBD1. This CDR3 is built from 16 residues. The germline gives CDR1 SGDLS, CDR2 YYNGEE. V was pared by 4 bases and J by 2 bases, with 9 bases of the junction left unmatched.

The chain carries TRBV5-1 and TRBJ2-7; D unclear. Looked up from germline, CDR1 is SGHRS and CDR2 is YFSETQ. V shed 7 bases and J shed 3 bases, with 14 bases lying between them. The CDR3 length is 13 residues. The CDR3 region is CASLVWQSYEQYF. CDR3 DNA: TGCGCCAGCTTGGTGTGGCAAAGCTACGAGCAGTACTTC.

In its sample, this clonotype was seen many times. The rearrangement links TRBV12-3 or TRBV12-4 to TRBJ2-7; a weak D match, TRBD2 (6 bases). The ends were cut back, 3 bases at V and 2 bases at J, with 14 bases in the middle. The CDR3 has 15 amino acids. The CDR3 loop is CASSFGGTDAYEQYF. DNA of the CDR3: TGTGCCAGCAGTTTTGGGGGGACGGACGCCTACGAGCAGTACTTC.

The table lists this clonotype with a few counts. The rearrangement joins TRBV20-1 to TRBJ2-7, with D perhaps matching TRBD1 (6 bases). CDR1 and CDR2 (germline): DFQATT, SNEGSKA (reference sequence). The CDR3 length is 14 residues. With 5 bases removed from V and 0 bases from J, the gap between germline ends came to 14 bases. Here the CDR3 DNA reads TGCAGTGCTCCCCTGGGCAGGGGCTCCTACGAGCAGTACTTC. Protein sequence: CSAPLGRGSYEQYF.

The genes are TRBV7-2 and TRBJ1-5, with a weak D call TRBD1 (5 bases). The CDR3 length is 17 residues. V gave up 5 bases and J gave up 0 bases, with 17 bases separating them. Germline lookup yields CDR1 SGHTA and CDR2 FQGNSA. The CDR3 spells CASSRTTGLDSNQPQHF. The DNA of the CDR3 is TGTGCCAGCAGCAGGACCACAGGCTTAGATAGCAATCAGCCCCAGCATTTT.

This clonotype has ten or more counts. V gene TRBV9 combines with J gene TRBJ1-2; 8 nucleotides agree with TRBD1. The junction had 8 bases not matched to a gene; V was cut back by 4 bases and J by 0 bases. Germline values: CDR1 SGDLS, CDR2 YYNGEE. This CDR3 comprises 16 residues. Here the CDR3 DNA reads TGTGCCAGCAGCTCTCCCCAGGACAGGGCTAACTATGGCTACACCTTC. It is translated as CASSSPQDRANYGYTF.

As to this clonotype: Being one base from a much bigger clone, this may be a read error. This rearrangement joins TRBV20-1 to TRBJ2-7, with D tentatively TRBD1 (5 bases). Germline V gives CDR1 DFQATT, CDR2 SNEGSKA (reference sequence). Trimming took off 5 bases at V and 9 bases at J, with 14 bases between the two ends. The CDR3 runs to 11 residues. In DNA form, the CDR3 reads TGCAGTGCTGACTGGGGCCTCGGGCAGTACTTC. It translates to CSADWGLGQYF.

This clonotype was recorded many times. This chain joins TRBV20-1 and TRBJ2-7; 11 positions agree with TRBD1. From germline, CDR1 is DFQATT and CDR2 SNEGSKA (reference sequence). V was pared by 5 bases and J by 5 bases, with 2 bases of the junction left unmatched. The length of the CDR3 is 12 residues. CDR3 bases: TGCAGTGCTGGACAGGGGGCGAACGAGCAGTACTTC. Its translation is CSAGQGANEQYF.